The present TCR beta chain was sequenced within a study of CD8 T cells in ankylosing spondylitis. Findings and caveats of the study: Researchers reportedly found disease-linked clones significantly enriched in matched ankylosing spondylitis synovial fluid.

This clonotype was seen only a few times. Its matching antigen is unknown. Library preparation for TCR beta used quantitative 5'-RACE with molecular barcodes. TCRdb ran MiXCR on the 5' RACE reads and lists one entry per CDR3 protein. Here the sample spans around 250,000 distinct CDR3 sequences, roughly 32% being singletons. V was clipped by 4 bases and J by 6 bases, with 16 bases between them. The germline gives CDR1 SEHNR, CDR2 FQNEAQ (reference sequence). CDR3 length: 14 residues. V and J are TRBV7-9 and TRBJ2-7; D ambiguous. The sequenced sample consisted of blood, either unsorted or a sorted T cell fraction (not recorded which). The receptor comes from a male donor with ankylosing spondylitis or in good health (not recorded which). The CDR3 sequence: CASSWTEARGEQYF. CDR3 nucleotides: TGTGCCAGCAGCTGGACGGAAGCCAGAGGCGAGCAGTACTTC.